The rows below give T cell receptor beta chains drawn from one sample of a study of cytomegalovirus exposure and HLA in healthy donors. The method was immunoSEQ multiplex PCR; TCRdb's version includes in-frame clones alone and lacks a portion of them. Found here are 85,000 to 100,000 clones, 60% to 80% of them singletons; the top ten hold roughly 3.2%. The source material was PBMCs. The receptors were sampled from a man in his sixties in good health and CMV-seronegative. Each CDR3 is given with its conserved first and last residue. Fields, in order: clone size, V gene, J gene, CDR3 protein. Clone size is shown for a subset of rows, as once, few, many or a class of expanded clone.

abundance: NA
v_gene: TRBV5-1
j_gene: TRBJ2-1
CDR3aa: CASSTTSSGWVHEQFF

abundance: NA
v_gene: TRBV5-6
j_gene: TRBJ1-2
CDR3aa: CASSTLTGGLGYTF

abundance: few
v_gene: TRBV6-1
j_gene: TRBJ1-1
CDR3aa: CASDRGVNTEAFF

abundance: NA
v_gene: TRBV28
j_gene: TRBJ2-1
CDR3aa: CASSLTGVYSEQFF

abundance: NA
v_gene: TRBV25-1
j_gene: TRBJ2-5
CDR3aa: CASRGTSGRETQYF

abundance: few
v_gene: TRBV19
j_gene: TRBJ2-3
CDR3aa: CASTFRDTQYF

abundance: NA
v_gene: TRBV7-9
j_gene: TRBJ1-2
CDR3aa: CASSPTGGNYGYTF

abundance: NA
v_gene: TRBV29-1
j_gene: TRBJ2-7
CDR3aa: CSVEDPERTYEQYF

abundance: NA
v_gene: TRBV2
j_gene: TRBJ2-1
CDR3aa: CASSELSAGGHEQFF

abundance: NA
v_gene: TRBV5-1
j_gene: TRBJ2-2
CDR3aa: CASSPDQVSRELFF

abundance: NA
v_gene: TRBV18
j_gene: TRBJ2-2
CDR3aa: CASSPPPGTAGELFF

abundance: NA
v_gene: TRBV30
j_gene: TRBJ2-7
CDR3aa: CAWSQLTSSSEQYF

abundance: few
v_gene: TRBV14
j_gene: TRBJ1-2
CDR3aa: CASSPPISLGDGYTF

abundance: NA
v_gene: TRBV5-6
j_gene: TRBJ2-7
CDR3aa: CASSRGLAGGSSYEQYF

abundance: NA
v_gene: TRBV5-4
j_gene: TRBJ2-3
CDR3aa: CASSSQGRVTDTQYF

abundance: NA
v_gene: TRBV27
j_gene: TRBJ1-6
CDR3aa: CASSLGGGGYSPLHF

abundance: NA
v_gene: TRBV5-6
j_gene: TRBJ2-1
CDR3aa: CASTMGVAPDYNEQFF

abundance: NA
v_gene: TRBV9
j_gene: TRBJ2-3
CDR3aa: CASSVWEGSTDTQYF

abundance: NA
v_gene: TRBV11-2
j_gene: TRBJ2-2
CDR3aa: CASSLDSEAGRDTGELFF

abundance: NA
v_gene: TRBV30
j_gene: TRBJ1-1
CDR3aa: CALGVNTEAFF